The TCR beta chain under discussion was sequenced for a study of T cells in Graves' hyperthyroidism and ophthalmopathy. Overall study results and limits: Most expanded thyroid clonotypes above 0.001 recurred in blood. The model identified upcoming ophthalmopathy a median approximately seven months ahead of onset.

Germline-derived CDR1 and CDR2 are SGHAT and FQDESV (reference sequence). The CDR3 is made up of 14 amino acids. V was cut by 3 bases and J by 4 bases, with 12 bases left in between. To note about this clonotype: Its antigen remains unknown.

Diagnoses used clinical symptoms, serum thyroxine and TRAb, thyroid ultrasound and orbital computed tomography. Amplification targeted TCR beta CDR3 regions from RNA transcripts. First-round RT-PCR targeting the TCR CDR3 was performed with the HTBI primer set. TCRdb re-derived calls from the multiplex PCR reads in MiXCR, one entry per CDR3 protein. The top ten hold about 7.2% of the sample, which has over 650,000 distinct CDR3 sequences, roughly 46% seen once. Specimen: peripheral blood or thyroid tissue (not recorded which). This chain joins TRBV11-1 and TRBJ2-5, with a weak D call TRBD2 (6 bases). The origin of this receptor is an adult man with Graves' disease, either hyperthyroidism or ophthalmopathy (not recorded which). The CDR3 DNA reads as TGTGCCAGCAGCTTGGCGGGGCTGGCAGAGACCCAGTACTTC. Translation: CASSLAGLAETQYF.